This is a list of T cell receptor beta chains from one sample in a study of T cells in Graves' hyperthyroidism and ophthalmopathy. TCRdb passed the multiplex PCR reads through MiXCR, listing each CDR3 protein once. Counted here are 750,000 to 950,000 distinct CDR3 sequences, roughly 37% occurring once; the ten biggest clones make up 7% to 10%. The sample was blood. The receptors come from a man aged 18 to 29 with Graves' hyperthyroidism. Each CDR3 is given with its conserved first and last residue. The D gene is left open where the match is weak. A clone size is listed for some rows: how often the clone was seen (once, few, many), or a class if it is expanded.

clone_size	j_call	v_call	d_call	cdr3_nt	cdr3_aa
few	TRBJ2-7	TRBV4-1	-	TGCGCCAGCAGCCAAGATTGGCACAGAGATTACGAGCAGTACTTC	CASSQDWHRDYEQYF
-	TRBJ1-5	TRBV7-6	-	TGTGCCAGCAGCTCCAGGGCTGGCGATAGCAATCAGCCCCAGCATTTT	CASSSRAGDSNQPQHF
-	TRBJ1-5	TRBV10-3	-	TGTGCCATCAGCGCCTATGGACAGAATCAGCCCCAGCATTTT	CAISAYGQNQPQHF
many	TRBJ1-1	TRBV19	-	TGTGCCAGTAACGACGGCGCGGCGACTGAAGCTTTCTTT	CASNDGAATEAFF
-	TRBJ1-5	TRBV10-3	-	TGTGCCATCAGCAGTAGGGTAGAAGAGACCCAGCATTTT	CAISSRVEETQHF
-	TRBJ2-7	TRBV10-3	TRBD2	TGTGCCATCAGTGAGTCGGTGGTACTAGCGGGCTACGAGCAGTACTTC	CAISESVVLAGYEQYF
-	TRBJ2-4	TRBV20-1	TRBD1	TGCAGTGCTCCTACAGGGGGTTGGGGCATTCAGTACTTC	CSAPTGGWGIQYF
-	TRBJ1-3	TRBV19	TRBD1	TGTGCCAGTAGTATGATGGACAGGGGATTGTCCGGAAACACCATATATTTT	CASSMMDRGLSGNTIYF
many	TRBJ1-1	TRBV7-9	-	TGTGCCAGCAGCTTAGAGCTGGGCAAAGCTTTCTTT	CASSLELGKAFF
many	TRBJ2-2	TRBV29-1	-	TGCAGCGTCTTAAGCGAAGGCGGGGAGCTGTTTTTT	CSVLSEGGELFF
many	TRBJ2-7	TRBV29-1	TRBD1	TGCAGCGTCCTTTTCCGGGACAGAACCTACGAGCAGTACTTC	CSVLFRDRTYEQYF
many	TRBJ1-2	TRBV19	-	TGTGCCAGTAACGAGGAGGGGACCGACAACTATGGCTACACCTTC	CASNEEGTDNYGYTF
-	TRBJ1-5	TRBV6-5	-	TGTGCCAGCAGTTACGGGCGGAATAGCAATCAGCCCCAGCATTTT	CASSYGRNSNQPQHF
-	TRBJ2-7	TRBV12-3/TRBV12-4	TRBD1	TGTGCCAGCAGTCAACATGACAGGGCCTACGAGCAGTACTTC	CASSQHDRAYEQYF
-	TRBJ2-6	TRBV5-1	-	TGCGCCAGCGCGAAGGGACACTCTGGGGCCAACGTCCTGACTTTC	CASAKGHSGANVLTF
few	TRBJ2-5	TRBV20-1	-	TGCAGTGCTAGCAGCGAGGGGTTAACGGAGACCCAGTACTTC	CSASSEGLTETQYF
many	TRBJ2-5	TRBV15	-	TGTGCCACCAGCAGAGATACGGTCTTCTCCCAGTACTTC	CATSRDTVFSQYF
few	TRBJ2-7	TRBV12-3/TRBV12-4	-	TGTGCCAGCAGTACAGGGGGACTAACCTACGAGCAGTACTTC	CASSTGGLTYEQYF
few	TRBJ2-7	TRBV4-1	-	TGCGCCAGCAGCCAACATCAGGGGGGAGAGCAGTACTTC	CASSQHQGGEQYF
many	TRBJ2-5	TRBV7-3	-	TGTGCCAGCAGCTCCCGGACGGGGATACAAGAGACCCAGTACTTC	CASSSRTGIQETQYF
-	TRBJ2-6	TRBV29-1	-	TGCAGCGTTGAACAGGGAGCTGGGGCCAACGTCCTGACTTTC	CSVEQGAGANVLTF
-	TRBJ1-1	TRBV29-1	-	TGCAGACCCGCCGACGGAAACACTGAAGCTTTCTTT	CRPADGNTEAFF
-	TRBJ2-7	TRBV10-3	-	TGTGCCAGCAAGAGCCGGGCTACCTACGAGCAGTACTTC	CASKSRATYEQYF
-	TRBJ1-1	TRBV29-1	-	TGCAGCGTGGGACAAGACGGACCTGAAGCTTTCTTT	CSVGQDGPEAFF
-	TRBJ1-4	TRBV19	TRBD1	TGTGCCAGTAGTGAAGACAGGGGTGGAGGTGAAAAACTGTTTTTT	CASSEDRGGGEKLFF
few	TRBJ1-1	TRBV19	TRBD1	TGTGCCAGTAGTATCGGGGGACAGGGGATCGGCACTGAAGCTTTCTTT	CASSIGGQGIGTEAFF
few	TRBJ2-2	TRBV15	TRBD2	TGTGCCACCAGCAGAGATCCGGGGGGCACCGGGGAGCTGTTTTTT	CATSRDPGGTGELFF
many	TRBJ1-5	TRBV10-3	-	TGTGCCATCAGGGGGTCCCCGGAGGGCAATCAGCCCCAGCATTTT	CAIRGSPEGNQPQHF